This is a list of T cell receptor beta chains from one sample in a study of blood T cell repertoires in COVID-19. Using immunoSEQ multiplex PCR, the repertoire was profiled, and TCRdb retains in-frame clones only, with some absent. In the table there are 55,000 to 75,000 clones, roughly 90% of which are singletons. Source material: peripheral blood. The source of these receptors is a human donor in a cohort sampled during active COVID-19. The conserved cysteine and the conserved F or W are not part of the CDR3 here. A D gene is named only where the DNA matches it firmly. The size field is filled for only some rows; it gives once, few, many or a size class.

clone size: .
V gene: TRBV4-1
D gene: .
CDR3 protein: ASSQAGSVGNTIY

clone size: .
V gene: TRBV3-1/TRBV3-2
D gene: .
CDR3 protein: ASSQQDEQF

clone size: .
V gene: TRBV4-1
D gene: TRBD1
CDR3 protein: ASSQDGTGEAYEQY

clone size: few
V gene: TRBV27
D gene: TRBD2
CDR3 protein: ASSLQRTSGRVSYEQY

clone size: .
V gene: TRBV28
D gene: .
CDR3 protein: ASSFLGRGQPQH

clone size: .
V gene: TRBV28
D gene: .
CDR3 protein: ASKLRGSPKETQY

clone size: .
V gene: TRBV4-3
D gene: TRBD2
CDR3 protein: ASSPGLAREQY

clone size: .
V gene: TRBV7-9
D gene: .
CDR3 protein: ASSPARSIPGELF

clone size: .
V gene: TRBV4-1
D gene: .
CDR3 protein: ASSQVGASSYNEQF

clone size: .
V gene: TRBV4-1
D gene: TRBD1
CDR3 protein: ASSQLRGQGELF

clone size: .
V gene: TRBV18
D gene: .
CDR3 protein: ASSRDNRARDTEAF

clone size: .
V gene: TRBV16
D gene: .
CDR3 protein: ASSLNPGGTEAF

clone size: .
V gene: TRBV9
D gene: TRBD2
CDR3 protein: ASSSRERGTGELF

clone size: .
V gene: TRBV5-1
D gene: .
CDR3 protein: ASSFGRPSGTDTQY

clone size: .
V gene: TRBV19
D gene: TRBD2
CDR3 protein: ASSGSGAGEQY

clone size: .
V gene: TRBV29-1
D gene: TRBD2
CDR3 protein: SALRPSGGTHTQY

clone size: .
V gene: TRBV5-1
D gene: TRBD1
CDR3 protein: ASSLERGHPHGYT